This TCR beta chain originates from a study of T cell changes during pregnancy in multiple sclerosis. Assay used: immunoSEQ multiplex PCR; TCRdb lists only in-frame clones, some missing. The sample lists more than 65,000 clones; over 90% were seen once. Looked up from germline, CDR1 is LNHDA and CDR2 is SQIVND (reference sequence). There are 15 residues in the CDR3. Trimming stripped 3 bases from V and 1 base from J, with 12 bases between. The chain employs TRBV19 and TRBJ1-2, with unresolved D. The material was peripheral blood, obtained in the second trimester of pregnancy. This sequence was found in a female donor with multiple sclerosis, enrolled in a pregnancy study. CDR3 residues: CASSMRGNLNYGYTF. The CDR3 DNA reads TGTGCCAGTAGTATGAGAGGGAACCTTAACTATGGCTACACCTTC.